This T cell receptor beta chain was sequenced for a study of cytomegalovirus exposure and HLA in healthy donors. At the level of the study: Prior work identified more than 90 million unique TCR beta sequences in 150 million to 200 million T cells. General study findings and limits: Cytomegalovirus-associated status was assigned to about 160 TCR beta chains. Sequencing probably produced one cluster of sequence variants that were highly shared.

As regards this clone: Its antigen remains unidentified.

It was with 60 Vbeta and 13 Jbeta primers that the PCR ran. Only in-frame clones appear in the TCRdb table, and some are missing; sequencing was by immunoSEQ multiplex PCR. The sample has some 190,000 clones, 77% seen once; the top ten hold 1.4%. Source material: PBMCs. The sequence came from a young man in good health and CMV-seronegative.

The CDR3 nucleotides are TGTGCCAGCAGCTTAAGCGCCCGGGGTAGGACCGGGGAGCTGTTTTTT. It yields the protein CASSLSARGRTGELFF. This chain uses TRBV7-9 with TRBJ2-2, with D tentatively TRBD2 (5 bases). The germline V gene has CDR1 SEHNR and CDR2 FQNEAQ (reference sequence). The CDR3 runs 16 residues. Trimming shortened V by 2 bases and J by 5 bases, and 15 bases separated the two germline ends.